This T cell receptor beta chain stems from a study of blood T cell repertoires in COVID-19 (dated by TCRdb to the early 2020s). At the level of the whole study: Samples covering the acute and convalescent phases of COVID-19 were provided by collaborators in the United States, Italy and Spain. The material from the prospective study consisted of cDNA or gDNA derived from T cells, B-cell-depleted T cells, or PBMCs. Subjects who had been exposed to COVID-19, were actively infected with it, or had recovered from it provided the deeply sampled blood TCRbeta repertoires that made up the dataset. A freely available public database, intended as a resource for researchers studying the immune response to SARS-CoV-2, is where the repertoires were released. Samples were obtained from the ongoing ImmuneRACE study (first 160 participants) and from about 1,300 subjects provided by 6 global collaborators. Sample metadata almost always included a de-identified subject ID, COVID-19 status, age in years and sex. HLA class I and class II types, where available, came from metadata supplied by the sample provider rather than from assay-based typing.

Comment on this clone: The antigen this receptor binds is unknown. Base qualities were left out, and no much larger clone turns up one base away.

The research as a whole found: How much clinical and demographic metadata was included differed by source and by participant, and the metadata was provided uncurated.

In the germline V gene (reference sequence), CDR1 corresponds to LGHDT and CDR2 to YNNKEL. The CDR3 sequence holds 15 residues, the cysteine and phenylalanine included. Only the CDR3 DNA stays, 45 bases, in frame from base 1. V is reduced by 2 bases and J by 1 base, leaving a spacing of 8 bases between them. TCRbeta CDR3 regions were amplified from genomic DNA by means of the immunoSEQ Assay, a bias-controlled multiplex PCR. The original methods were these. The number of nucleated cells in each sample was estimated by amplification of reference gene primers within the assay. To quantify the absolute abundance of each unique TCRbeta CDR3 rearrangement, sequence reads were collapsed and filtered. For each sample, productive Simpson clonality was calculated as the square root of Simpson's diversity index across productive rearrangements. TCRdb limited this immuneACCESS table to in-frame rearrangements with V and J called. A share of clones is missing; checked studies link under half to unresolved V genes, and the rest is unexplained. The DNA was the basis for D and trimming; V, J and clone size are from that table. The sample table records tens of thousands of clones; 86% of these occur just once. Around 11% of the sample belongs to the ten largest clones.

Each collaborating institution followed its own protocols to collect whole blood in K2EDTA tubes. For TCRbeta analysis, collaborators shipped samples as frozen whole blood, isolated PBMCs, or DNA extracted from either of those sample types. The sequence was collected from a man between 65 and 85 years old with active COVID-19. Specimen: peripheral blood. The chain couples TRBV3-1 (or the pseudogene TRBV3-2) to TRBJ2-2, with no D gene named confidently. The DNA sequence is as follows: TGTGCCAGCAGCCAATGGCAGATGAACACCGGGGAGCTGTTTTTT. Translated, it reads CASSQWQMNTGELFF.